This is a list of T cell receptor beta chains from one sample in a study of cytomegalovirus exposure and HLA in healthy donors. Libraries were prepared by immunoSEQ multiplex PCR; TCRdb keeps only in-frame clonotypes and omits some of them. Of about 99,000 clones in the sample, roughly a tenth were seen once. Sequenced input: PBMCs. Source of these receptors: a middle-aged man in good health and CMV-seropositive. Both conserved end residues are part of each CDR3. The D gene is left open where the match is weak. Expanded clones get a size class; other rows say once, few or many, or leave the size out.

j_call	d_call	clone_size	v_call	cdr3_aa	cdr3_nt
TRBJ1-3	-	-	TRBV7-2	CASSNGVTTGNTIYF	TGTGCCAGCAGCAACGGGGTCACTACTGGAAACACCATATATTTT
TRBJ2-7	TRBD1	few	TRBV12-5	CASGLASGTGASYEQYF	TGTGCTAGTGGTTTGGCGTCCGGGACAGGCGCTTCCTACGAGCAGTACTTC
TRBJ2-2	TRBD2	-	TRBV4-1	CASSQLAGDTGELFF	TGCGCCAGCAGCCAATTAGCGGGAGATACCGGGGAGCTGTTTTTT
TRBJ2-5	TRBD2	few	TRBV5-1	CASSLSLADFLGETQYF	TGCGCCAGCAGCTTGAGTCTAGCGGATTTCTTAGGGGAGACCCAGTACTTC
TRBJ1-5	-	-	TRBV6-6	CASSLGSYQPQHF	TGTGCCAGCAGTTTAGGGAGTTATCAGCCCCAGCATTTT
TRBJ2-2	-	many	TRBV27	CASSLNRIQAIANTGELFF	TGTGCCAGCAGTTTAAACCGTATTCAGGCAATCGCGAACACCGGGGAGCTGTTTTTT
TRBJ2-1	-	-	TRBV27	CASTQRFDSYNEQFF	TGTGCCAGCACCCAACGGTTCGACTCCTACAATGAGCAGTTCTTC
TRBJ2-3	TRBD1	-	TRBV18	CASSPPGTGPTDTQYF	TGTGCCAGCTCACCACCGGGGACAGGGCCCACAGATACGCAGTATTTT
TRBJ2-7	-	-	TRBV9	CASSVGQGGEQYF	TGTGCCAGCAGCGTAGGGCAGGGTGGCGAGCAGTACTTC
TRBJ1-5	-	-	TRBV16	CASSQWQGGNQPQHF	TGTGCCAGCAGCCAATGGCAGGGAGGGAATCAGCCCCAGCATTTT
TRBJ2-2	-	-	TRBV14	CASTEGGNTGELFF	TGTGCCAGCACGGAAGGGGGTAACACCGGGGAGCTGTTTTTT
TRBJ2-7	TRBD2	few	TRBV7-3	CASGPAGGPFDEQYF	TGTGCCAGCGGCCCCGCGGGAGGGCCGTTCGACGAGCAGTACTTC
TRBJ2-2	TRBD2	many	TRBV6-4	CASSSGSTGELFF	TGTGCCAGCAGTAGCGGGAGCACCGGGGAGCTGTTTTTT
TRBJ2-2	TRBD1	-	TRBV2	CASSEDRGNTGELFF	TGTGCCAGCAGTGAGGACAGGGGCAACACCGGGGAGCTGTTTTTT
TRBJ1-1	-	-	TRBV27	CASKLGGGNTEAFF	TGTGCCAGCAAACTAGGGGGGGGGAACACTGAAGCTTTCTTT
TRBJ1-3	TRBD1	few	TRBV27	CASSLFLPTGEAGNTIYF	TGTGCCAGCAGTTTATTTCTCCCGACAGGGGAAGCTGGAAACACCATATATTTT
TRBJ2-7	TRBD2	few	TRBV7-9	CASSRGTSGRASEQYF	TGTGCCAGCAGCCGCGGGACTAGCGGGAGGGCGAGTGAGCAGTACTTC
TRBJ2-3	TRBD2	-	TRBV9	CASNPTGGLGTQYF	TGTGCCAGCAACCCGACGGGGGGACTAGGTACGCAGTATTTT
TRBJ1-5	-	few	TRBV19	CASSIGLGVNQPQHF	TGTGCCAGTAGTATTGGTCTCGGGGTCAATCAGCCCCAGCATTTT
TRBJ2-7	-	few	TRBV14	CASSQEMSGGRDLEQYF	TGTGCCAGCAGCCAAGAAATGTCTGGGGGGAGAGACTTAGAGCAGTACTTC
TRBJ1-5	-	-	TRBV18	CASSSGVQPQHF	TGTGCCAGCTCATCAGGGGTTCAGCCCCAGCATTTT
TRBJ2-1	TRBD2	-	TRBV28	CASTQGGASGYNEQFF	TGTGCCAGCACTCAAGGTGGCGCTAGCGGGTACAATGAGCAGTTCTTC
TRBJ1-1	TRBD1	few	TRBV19	CASSGDRGRLVNTEAFF	TGTGCCAGTAGTGGGGACAGGGGGCGTCTCGTGAACACTGAAGCTTTCTTT
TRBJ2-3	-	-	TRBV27	CASSPGLSTDTQYF	TGTGCCAGCAGCCCTGGACTGAGCACAGATACGCAGTATTTT
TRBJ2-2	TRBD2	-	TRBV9	CASSVAGAGRDGELFF	TGTGCCAGCAGCGTAGCTGGGGCAGGGAGGGACGGGGAGCTGTTTTTT
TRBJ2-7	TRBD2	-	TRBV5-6	CASSLAGLAVYEQYF	TGTGCCAGCAGCTTGGCTGGGCTAGCGGTTTACGAGCAGTACTTC
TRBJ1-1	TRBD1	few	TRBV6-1	CASFRDRGTEAFF	TGTGCCAGTTTCCGGGACAGGGGGACTGAAGCTTTCTTT
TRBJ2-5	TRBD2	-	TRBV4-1	CASSLLRGEGQYF	TGCGCCAGCAGCCTACTCCGGGGGGAGGGGCAGTACTTC
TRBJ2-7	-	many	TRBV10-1	CASSESAAAYEQYF	TGCGCCAGCAGTGAGTCGGCGGCCGCCTACGAGCAGTACTTC
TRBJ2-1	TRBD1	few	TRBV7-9	CASSLFIRDRAYNEQFF	TGTGCCAGCAGCCTATTTATCCGGGACAGGGCTTACAATGAGCAGTTCTTC
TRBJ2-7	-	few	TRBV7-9	CASSLEYKLYEQYF	TGTGCCAGCAGCTTAGAATATAAGCTCTACGAGCAGTACTTC
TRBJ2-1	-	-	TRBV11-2	CASSLSQYYNEQFF	TGTGCCAGCAGCTTAAGTCAGTACTACAATGAGCAGTTCTTC
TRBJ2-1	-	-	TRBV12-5	CASGLVRSQTEQFF	TGTGCTAGTGGTTTGGTAAGGAGCCAAACCGAGCAGTTCTTC
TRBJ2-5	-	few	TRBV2	CASRNTLMGDRETQYF	TGTGCCAGCAGAAACACCCTGATGGGAGATAGAGAGACCCAGTACTTC
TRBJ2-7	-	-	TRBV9	CASSVGGDGAYEQYF	TGTGCCAGCAGCGTAGGGGGGGACGGAGCCTACGAGCAGTACTTC
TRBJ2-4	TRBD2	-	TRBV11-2	CASSHTSGLAKNIQYF	TGTGCCAGCAGTCACACTAGCGGACTAGCCAAAAACATTCAGTACTTC
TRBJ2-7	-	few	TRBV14	CASSQTNEQYF	TGTGCCAGCAGCCAAACTAACGAGCAGTACTTC
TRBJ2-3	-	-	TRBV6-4	CASSDSMGAPGTDTQYF	TGTGCCAGCAGTGACTCGATGGGGGCTCCGGGCACAGATACGCAGTATTTT
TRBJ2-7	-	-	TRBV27	CASSSWGDEQYF	TGTGCCAGCAGTTCTTGGGGAGACGAGCAGTACTTC
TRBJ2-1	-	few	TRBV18	CASSPTSPDDEQFF	TGTGCCAGCTCACCAACTAGTCCAGACGATGAGCAGTTCTTC
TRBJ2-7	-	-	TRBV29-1	CSARLGGTYEQYF	TGCAGCGCCAGACTAGGCGGAACCTACGAGCAGTACTTC
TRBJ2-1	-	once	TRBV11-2	CASSLVASYNEQFF	TGTGCCAGCAGCTTAGTAGCCTCCTACAATGAGCAGTTCTTC
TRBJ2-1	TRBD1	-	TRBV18	CASTWDRSYNEQFF	TGTGCCAGCACATGGGACAGATCCTACAATGAGCAGTTCTTC
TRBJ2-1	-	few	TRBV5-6	CASSPIPGRGFKDEQFF	TGTGCCAGCAGCCCTATCCCCGGTCGCGGCTTCAAGGATGAGCAGTTCTTC
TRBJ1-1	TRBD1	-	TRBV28	CASTTGTGVGTEAFF	TGTGCCAGCACCACCGGGACAGGGGTGGGCACTGAAGCTTTCTTT
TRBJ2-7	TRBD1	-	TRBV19	CASRQGTGEQYF	TGTGCCAGCAGACAGGGAACGGGGGAGCAGTACTTC
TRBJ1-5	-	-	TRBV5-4	CASSLSSGEPHQPQHF	TGTGCCAGCAGCTTGTCATCAGGGGAGCCCCACCAGCCCCAGCATTTT
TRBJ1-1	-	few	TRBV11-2	CASSPGTEAFF	TGTGCCAGCAGCCCGGGGACAGAAGCTTTCTTT
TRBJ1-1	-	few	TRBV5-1	CASSPGRVVTEAFF	TGCGCCAGCAGCCCAGGGAGGGTGGTCACTGAAGCTTTCTTT
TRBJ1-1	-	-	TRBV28	CASSFNRNTEAFF	TGTGCCAGCAGTTTTAACAGGAACACTGAAGCTTTCTTT
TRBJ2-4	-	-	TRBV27	CANPWGDIQYF	TGTGCCAACCCGTGGGGGGACATTCAGTACTTC
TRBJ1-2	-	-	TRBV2	CASGQLGGYTF	TGTGCCAGTGGACAGCTCGGAGGCTACACCTTC
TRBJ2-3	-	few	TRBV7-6	CASSLGLTSTDTQYF	TGTGCCAGCAGCTTAGGCCTCACTAGCACAGATACGCAGTATTTT
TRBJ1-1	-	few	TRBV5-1	CASSGVAGRTEAFF	TGCGCCAGCAGCGGGGTGGCGGGTCGGACTGAAGCTTTCTTT
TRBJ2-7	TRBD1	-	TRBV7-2	CASRPGQGGSYEQYF	TGTGCCAGCAGGCCGGGACAGGGAGGTTCCTACGAGCAGTACTTC
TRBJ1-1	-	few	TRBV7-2	CASSYGQMNTEAFF	TGTGCCAGCAGCTACGGACAAATGAACACTGAAGCTTTCTTT
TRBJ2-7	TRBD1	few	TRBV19	CASSIGTGSSYEQYF	TGTGCCAGTAGTATAGGGACAGGCTCGTCGTACGAGCAGTACTTC
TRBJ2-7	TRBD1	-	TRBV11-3	CASRDRTYEQYF	TGTGCCAGCAGGGACAGGACCTACGAGCAGTACTTC
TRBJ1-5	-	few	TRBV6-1	CASSGMDGGDQPQHF	TGTGCCAGCAGTGGGATGGACGGAGGGGATCAGCCCCAGCATTTT
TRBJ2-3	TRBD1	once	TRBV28	CASSSQGGTDTQYF	TGTGCCAGCAGTTCTCAGGGGGGCACAGATACGCAGTATTTT